The 13 T cell receptor beta chains given below trace back to one sample, sequenced in a study of regulatory T cells in long-lasting Graves disease. CDR3 regions were amplified by Arm-PCR using iRepertoire HTBI primers to build TCR beta libraries. TCRdb itself ran the multiplex PCR reads through MiXCR, one entry per CDR3 protein. The data contain 410,000 or so distinct CDR3 sequences, approximately 15% of them singletons. Sample time point: newly diagnosed GD, antithyroid drugs for less than 3 months. The TCR library was made from RNA extracted from PBMCs. The same data also contributed to another study, on T cells in Graves' hyperthyroidism and ophthalmopathy.

The starting material was peripheral blood mononuclear cells (PBMCs), obtained at new diagnosis, from a patient treated with antithyroid drugs. The receptor source for this set is a woman aged 25 to 39 with Graves disease.

The chain combines TRBV11-2 with TRBJ2-1; tentatively, D is TRBD2 (5 bases). CDR3 length: 15 residues. Germline CDR1 is SGHAT and CDR2 is FQNNGV. V shed 5 bases and J shed 4 bases, with 15 bases lying between them. The CDR3 DNA is TGTGCCAGCAGCCTGTCGAGCGGAACGTACAATGAGCAGTTCTTC. Amino acid sequence: CASSLSSGTYNEQFF.

This clonotype was seen only a few times. This chain links TRBV24-1 with TRBJ2-7; 9 bases are a match to TRBD2. CDR1 KGHDR and CDR2 SFDVKD come from the germline V gene. The junction had 12 bases not matched to a gene; V was cut back by 5 bases and J by 2 bases. The CDR3 consists of 17 residues. CDR3 nucleotide sequence: TGTGCCACCAGTGGCCTCTCGGGCGGGAGGGAGGCCTACGAGCAGTACTTC. Translation gives CATSGLSGGREAYEQYF.

The CDR3 reads CSVEEVHNEQFF. In DNA form, the CDR3 reads TGCAGCGTTGAGGAGGTTCACAATGAGCAGTTCTTC. The chain combines TRBV29-1 with TRBJ2-1, with TRBD2 as a possible D gene (5 bases). CDR1 SQVTM and CDR2 ANQGSEA come from the germline V gene. V lost 3 bases and J 5 bases, leaving 8 bases between the germline ends. CDR3 size: 12 residues.

This clonotype was seen only a few times. The V gene is TRBV7-3, the J gene TRBJ2-3; weak D call: TRBD2 (5 bases). The CDR3 totals 13 residues. Germline V CDR1 and CDR2: SGHTA, FQGTGA. Trimming left V 0 bases short and J 6 bases short, with 7 bases between. The CDR3 nucleotides read TGTGCCAGCAGCTTAACTAGCGTCGATACGCAGTATTTT. Residues: CASSLTSVDTQYF. The full variable domain, completed using reference TRBV7-3 and TRBJ2-3, is GAGVSQTPSNKVTEKGKYVELRCDPISGHTALYWYRQSLGQGPEFLIYFQGTGAADDSGLPNDRFFAVRPEGSVSTLKIQRTERGDSAVYLCASSLTSVDTQYFGPGTRLTVL.

To note about this clonotype: A much larger clone lies one base from this, so it may be a read error. This chain links TRBV20-1 with TRBJ2-3; D is undetermined. Trimming took off 3 bases at V and 7 bases at J, with 8 bases between the two ends. The CDR3 runs 11 residues. The germline CDR1 and CDR2 sequences are DFQATT and SNEGSKA (reference sequence). The CDR3 coding sequence is TGCAGTGCTAGCCATAGAAATACGCAGTATTTT. Translating gives CSASHRNTQYF.

The V and J genes are TRBV15 and TRBJ1-2; maybe TRBD1 (6 bases). The CDR3 consists of 13 residues. V dropped 3 bases and J dropped 5 bases, with 10 bases sitting between them. In germline, CDR1 is LNHNV, CDR2 YYDKDF (reference sequence). CDR3 bases: TGTGCCACCAGCAGGACAGGAAGTTATGGCTACACCTTC. Amino acids: CATSRTGSYGYTF.

The chain carries TRBV2 and TRBJ2-7, with D possibly being TRBD2 (6 bases). Germline V gene sequence: CDR1 SNHLY, CDR2 FYNNEI. With 2 bases removed from V and 2 bases from J, the gap between germline ends came to 13 bases. The CDR3 covers 15 residues. CDR3 protein: CASSERVAVAYEQYF. The CDR3 bases are TGTGCCAGCAGTGAAAGGGTAGCGGTTGCCTACGAGCAGTACTTC.

This clonotype was found many times. V usage is TRBV28 and J usage is TRBJ1-1; 8 nucleotides line up with TRBD1. The CDR3 covers 14 residues. Germline-derived CDR1 and CDR2 are MDHEN and SYDVKM. Trimming cost V 7 bases and J 0 bases; bases outside gene matches: 4. The CDR3 bases are TGTGCCAGCACCCTGGGACAGGTGAACACTGAAGCTTTCTTT. This translates into CASTLGQVNTEAFF.

This clonotype was observed many times. V usage is TRBV6-1 and J usage is TRBJ1-2; perhaps TRBD1 as D (6 bases). Germline V CDR1 and CDR2: MNHNS, SASEGT. Trimming left V 7 bases short and J 4 bases short, with 16 bases between. This CDR3 is built from 14 residues. For the CDR3, the DNA is TGTGCCAGCAACGGGGGCGGGTGGAGCTATGGCTACACCTTC. Amino acids: CASNGGGWSYGYTF.

This clonotype turned up a few times. The rearrangement uses TRBV5-1 and TRBJ2-5; no firm D call. Trimming removed 2 bases from V and 4 bases from J, with 12 bases in between. The CDR3 contains 14 residues. CDR1 SGHRS and CDR2 YFSETQ come from the germline V gene. The CDR3 DNA is TGCGCCAGCAGCTTAGCTGATGGGATAGAGACCCAGTACTTC. Its translation: CASSLADGIETQYF. The full variable domain, completed using reference TRBV5-1 and TRBJ2-5, is KAGVTQTPRYLIKTRGQQVTLSCSPISGHRSVSWYQQTPGQGLQFLFEYFSETQRNKGNFPGRFSGRQFSNSRSEMNVSTLELGDSALYLCASSLADGIETQYFGPGTRLLVL.

This clonotype was picked up many times. The chain is built from TRBV7-6 and TRBJ2-1; D not resolved. Trimming removed 0 bases at V and 0 bases at J, with 15 bases between. The length of the CDR3 is 18 residues. CDR1 is SGHVS and CDR2 is FNYEAQ in the germline V gene. CDR3 sequence: CASSLAPTTVSSYNEQFF. The CDR3 coding sequence is TGTGCCAGCAGCTTAGCCCCAACGACTGTAAGCTCCTACAATGAGCAGTTCTTC.

This clonotype was seen many times. The chain carries TRBV27 and TRBJ2-7, with D perhaps TRBD1 (6 bases). Trimming left V 6 bases short and J 4 bases short, with 19 bases between. From germline, CDR1 is MNHEY and CDR2 SMNVEV (reference sequence). The length of the CDR3 is 15 residues. The CDR3 is CASSLTGQLIYEQYF. The CDR3 coding sequence is TGTGCCAGCAGCCTAACGGGACAACTAATATACGAGCAGTACTTC.

A note on this clonotype: This may be a read error, as it is one base from a much larger clone. The chain uses TRBV28 and TRBJ1-5; D unresolved. This CDR3 contains 12 residues. The germline V gene encodes CDR1 MDHEN and CDR2 SYDVKM. The CDR3 here is CAGSLARQPQHF. The CDR3 coding sequence is TGTGCCGGCAGCCTTGCCCGACAGCCCCAGCATTTT.